This T cell receptor beta chain was captured by sequencing in a study of T cells in Graves' hyperthyroidism and ophthalmopathy. This clonotype has at least ten counts. Trimming shortened V by 2 bases and J by 0 bases, and 13 bases separated the two germline ends. The length of the CDR3 is 16 residues. CDR1 DFQATT and CDR2 SNEGSKA come from the germline V gene (reference sequence). RNA transcripts provided the source from which TCR beta CDR3 regions were amplified. The HTBI primer set was used in a first-round RT-PCR of the TCR CDR3. A single record per CDR3 protein comes from TCRdb applying MiXCR to the multiplex PCR reads. The repertoire has 150,000 or so distinct CDR3 sequences, less than 25% of them found once; the top ten carry around 70%.

The sample taken for sequencing was blood. The rearrangement joins TRBV20-1 to TRBJ2-2, with D possibly being TRBD2 (5 bases). The TCR sequence derives from a woman in her 50s with Graves' hyperthyroidism that later progressed to Graves' ophthalmopathy. CDR3 in DNA: TGCAGTGCTAGACCGCAAACTAGTACGAACACCGGGGAGCTGTTTTTT. Protein product: CSARPQTSTNTGELFF.